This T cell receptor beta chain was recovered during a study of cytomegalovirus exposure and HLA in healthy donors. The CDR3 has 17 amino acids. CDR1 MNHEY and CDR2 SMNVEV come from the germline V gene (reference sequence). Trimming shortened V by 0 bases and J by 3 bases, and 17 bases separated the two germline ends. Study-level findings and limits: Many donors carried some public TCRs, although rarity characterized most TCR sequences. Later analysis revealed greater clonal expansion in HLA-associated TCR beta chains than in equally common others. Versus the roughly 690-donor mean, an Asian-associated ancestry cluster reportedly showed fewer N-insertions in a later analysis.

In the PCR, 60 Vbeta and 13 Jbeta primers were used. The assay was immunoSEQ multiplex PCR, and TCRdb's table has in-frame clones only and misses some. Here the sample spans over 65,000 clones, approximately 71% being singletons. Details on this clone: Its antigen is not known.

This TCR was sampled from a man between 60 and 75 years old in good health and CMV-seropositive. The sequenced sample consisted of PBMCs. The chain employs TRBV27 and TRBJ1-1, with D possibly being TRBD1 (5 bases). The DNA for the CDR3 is TGTGCCAGCAGTTTATCTTCGGGGGATTTTTGGTACACTGAAGCTTTCTTT. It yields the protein CASSLSSGDFWYTEAFF.